The 21 T cell receptor beta chains presented below share a single source sample, sequenced in a study of blood T cell repertoires in COVID-19. Sequenced by immunoSEQ multiplex PCR; TCRdb stores in-frame clones only, minus some. The repertoire includes about 140,000 clones, 87% of them detected once, and 3.5% to 4.5% sits in the top ten. Sequencing was performed on peripheral blood. All receptors come from a woman between 35 and 50 years old with acute or convalescent COVID-19.

The rearrangement joins TRBV28 to TRBJ1-2; D is uncertain. Germline V CDR1 and CDR2: MDHEN, SYDVKM. Trimming removed 3 bases from V and 2 bases from J, with 10 bases in between. The CDR3 consists of 14 residues. CDR3 amino acids: CASSLGLGNYGYTF. The CDR3 DNA reads TGTGCCAGCAGTTTGGGCCTCGGAAACTATGGCTACACCTTC.

The rearrangement joins TRBV7-9 to TRBJ2-2; TRBD2 might be the D (5 bases). Germline assignment: CDR1 SEHNR and CDR2 FQNEAQ (reference sequence). V was shortened by 5 bases and J by 6 bases, with 25 bases between the two germline ends. The CDR3 is 18 amino acids. The CDR3 region is CASSRTNPWAPSPGELFF. In nucleotides, the CDR3 is TGTGCCAGCAGCCGAACTAACCCATGGGCCCCTAGCCCCGGGGAGCTGTTTTTT.

This chain links TRBV11-2 with TRBJ2-5, with TRBD2 identical over 7 bases. After removal of 3 bases from V and 2 bases from J, the junction contained 3 bases not matched to a gene. From germline, CDR1 is SGHAT and CDR2 FQNNGV. CDR3 size: 14 residues. As DNA, the CDR3 is TGTGCCAGCAGCTTGGTGGGGGGGCAAGAGACCCAGTACTTC. This codes for CASSLVGGQETQYF.

This clone has just one count. The J gene is TRBJ1-3, the V gene TRBV28; D uncertain. CDR3 length: 15 amino acids. Trimming removed 6 bases at V and 0 bases at J, with 12 bases between. Germline-derived CDR1 and CDR2 are MDHEN and SYDVKM. CDR3 residues: CASRPSGDSGNTIYF. CDR3 in DNA: TGTGCCAGCAGACCCTCCGGGGACTCTGGAAACACCATATATTTT.

This rearrangement joins TRBV7-3 to TRBJ2-3, with D uncertain. Trimming took off 5 bases at V and 0 bases at J, with 12 bases between the two ends. The germline CDR1 and CDR2 sequences are SGHTA and FQGTGA. CDR3 size: 15 residues. The CDR3 coding sequence is TGTGCCAGCAGCAGTTCTCAACGGAGCACAGATACGCAGTATTTT. It is translated as CASSSSQRSTDTQYF.

The chain links TRBV11-2 to TRBJ2-6; 7 bases map to TRBD1. The length of the CDR3 is 19 residues. Trimming removed 0 bases from V and 3 bases from J; junction bases left unmatched: 11. Germline V gives CDR1 SGHAT, CDR2 FQNNGV. Here the CDR3 DNA reads TGTGCCAGCAGCTTAGATGAGACAGGGTTCAGTGGTGGGGCCAACGTCCTGACTTTC. This translates into CASSLDETGFSGGANVLTF.

The chain recombines TRBV9 with TRBJ2-3, with D maybe TRBD1 (5 bases). The CDR3 is 14 residues long. Germline V gives CDR1 SGDLS, CDR2 YYNGEE. V was trimmed by 0 bases and J by 0 bases, leaving 5 bases between them. CDR3 region: CASSVDRSTDTQYF. The CDR3 nucleotides are TGTGCCAGCAGCGTAGACAGGAGCACAGATACGCAGTATTTT.

This clone has a handful of counts. V is TRBV2 and J is TRBJ1-1; a weak D match, TRBD1 (6 bases). V was clipped by 6 bases and J by 6 bases, with 14 bases between them. Germline loops: CDR1 SNHLY, CDR2 FYNNEI. The length of the CDR3 is 13 residues. CDR3 nucleotide sequence: TGTGCCAGCAGAAGATTACAGGGATCTGAAGCTTTCTTT. Its translation: CASRRLQGSEAFF.

The chain combines TRBV27 with TRBJ2-2; D perhaps matches TRBD1 (6 bases). The CDR3 extends over 15 amino acids. From germline, CDR1 is MNHEY and CDR2 SMNVEV (reference sequence). V was clipped by 6 bases and J by 6 bases, with 17 bases between them. For the CDR3, the DNA is TGTGCCAGCAGATACACAGGGAAGGGGGCCGGGGAGCTGTTTTTT. Translating it yields CASRYTGKGAGELFF.

The CDR3 coding sequence is TGTGCCAGCAGCCTCGGCAGGGGTGGGAACACTGAAGCTTTCTTT. Translated: CASSLGRGGNTEAFF. This chain links TRBV5-4 with TRBJ1-1; D might be TRBD1 (6 bases). Trimming left V 4 bases short and J 1 base short, with 14 bases between. The CDR3 spans 15 residues. Looked up from germline, CDR1 is SGHNT and CDR2 is YYREEE (reference sequence). Full variable domain (rest looked up from reference TRBV5-4 and TRBJ1-1): ETGVTQSPTHLIKTRGQQVTLRCSSQSGHNTVSWYQQALGQGPQFIFQYYREEENGRGNFPPRFSGLQFPNYSSELNVNALELDDSALYLCASSLGRGGNTEAFFGQGTRLTVV.

The V call is TRBV2, the J call TRBJ1-5, with D tentatively TRBD1 (5 bases). With 4 bases removed from V and 0 bases from J, the gap between germline ends came to 10 bases. The germline V gene encodes CDR1 SNHLY and CDR2 FYNNEI. The CDR3 sequence is 15 residues long. The CDR3 bases are TGTGCCAGCAGTGCAAGGGGCTATAGCAATCAGCCCCAGCATTTT. It codes for CASSARGYSNQPQHF.

This chain joins TRBV4-2 and TRBJ1-1, with D uncertain. V lost 0 bases to trimming and J lost 1 base, with 6 bases between them. The CDR3 is 14 residues long. Germline CDR1 and CDR2: LGHNA and YNFKEQ. The CDR3 DNA reads as TGTGCCAGCAGCCAAGATTTACAGAACACTGAAGCTTTCTTT. This gives the protein CASSQDLQNTEAFF.

This clone was counted a single time. CDR3 DNA: TGTGCCAGCAGCCCTCTTGGGCGGGGCCCGGGCACTGAAGCTTTCTTT. Its translation is CASSPLGRGPGTEAFF. This chain joins TRBV7-2 and TRBJ1-1, with D tentatively TRBD1 (5 bases). CDR1 and CDR2 (germline): SGHTA, FQGNSA. The CDR3 contains 16 residues. V lost 5 bases, J lost 4 bases, and 20 bases lay in between.

The chain links TRBV29-1 to TRBJ1-1; no definite D call. The CDR3 totals 13 residues. CDR1 is SQVTM, CDR2 ANQGSEA, per germline. The V end was cut by 4 bases, the J end by 0 bases, with 9 bases between. CDR3 sequence (DNA): TGCAGCGTTGGCTGGCGGATGAACACTGAAGCTTTCTTT. This translates into CSVGWRMNTEAFF.

The chain employs TRBV4-2 and TRBJ2-7, with 14 bases lining up with TRBD2. Germline CDR1 LGHNA, CDR2 YNFKEQ. The CDR3 has 16 amino acids. V was pared by 1 base and J by 5 bases, with 4 bases of the junction left unmatched. In DNA form, the CDR3 reads TGTGCCAGCAGCCAAGGACTAGCGGGAGGGGTCGACGAGCAGTACTTC. Residues: CASSQGLAGGVDEQYF.

The rearrangement uses TRBV30 and TRBJ1-6; D is perhaps TRBD1 (5 bases). Germline assignment: CDR1 GTSNPN and CDR2 SVGIG (reference sequence). Trimming took 1 base from V and 8 from J, leaving 12 bases between them. CDR3 length: 14 residues. The CDR3 sequence: CAWSGGRVYSPLHF. The CDR3, as DNA: TGTGCCTGGAGTGGGGGGAGGGTATATTCACCCCTCCACTTT. The variable domain in full, with the rest retrieved from reference TRBV30 and TRBJ1-6, is SQTIHQWPATLVQPVGSPLSLECTVEGTSNPNLYWYRQAAGRGLQLLFYSVGIGQISSEVPQNLSASRPQDRQFILSSKKLLLSDSGFYLCAWSGGRVYSPLHFGNGTRLTVT.

The rearrangement uses TRBV6-2 or TRBV6-3 and TRBJ1-1, with 9 positions matching TRBD1. With 0 bases clipped from V and 4 bases from J, the junction kept 6 bases outside the gene matches. Per germline, CDR1 MNHEY and CDR2 SVGEGT. The CDR3 contains 16 residues. CDR3 bases: TGTGCCAGCAGTTACTCACAGGGGGCGCGGATCACTGAAGCTTTCTTT. It codes for CASSYSQGARITEAFF.

This sequence joins TRBV27 and TRBJ2-5, with 9 bases matching TRBD1. V was pared by 4 bases and J by 4 bases, with 7 bases of the junction left unmatched. The CDR3 consists of 15 residues. Germline assignment: CDR1 MNHEY and CDR2 SMNVEV (reference sequence). CDR3 sequence reads: CASSSLTGGGETQYF. Written as DNA, the CDR3 is TGTGCCAGCAGTTCCTTGACAGGGGGAGGAGAGACCCAGTACTTC.

This clone came up once. The chain has TRBV19 and TRBJ1-1; D unresolved. Deletions cut 7 bases from V and 4 bases from J, with 16 bases between. CDR1 LNHDA and CDR2 SQIVND come from the germline V gene (reference sequence). This CDR3 has 14 residues. The CDR3 region has the DNA TGTGCCAGTACCCCGACAAGTGTCGGCACTGAAGCTTTCTTT. It yields the protein CASTPTSVGTEAFF.

This chain links TRBV12-3 or TRBV12-4 with TRBJ2-5; D might be TRBD1 (6 bases). Trimming shortened V by 0 bases and J by 11 bases, and 13 bases separated the two germline ends. This CDR3 has 13 residues. The chain's CDR3 is CASSLASVDRQYF. The CDR3, as DNA: TGTGCCAGCAGTTTAGCGAGTGTGGACAGACAGTACTTC.

The chain carries TRBV15 and TRBJ1-1; 9 positions agree with TRBD1. The V gene's germline CDR1 is LNHNV and CDR2 YYDKDF (reference sequence). This CDR3 spans 15 amino acids. After removal of 3 bases from V and 0 bases from J, the junction contained 2 bases not matched to a gene. CDR3 nucleotide sequence: TGTGCCACCAGCAGGGGGACAGGGCTGAACACTGAAGCTTTCTTT. This translates into CATSRGTGLNTEAFF.